Listed below are T cell receptor beta chains from one sample, sequenced in a study of T cell responses to AZD1222 COVID-19 vaccine. Repertoires were generated with immunoSEQ multiplex PCR, while TCRdb's copy carries only in-frame clones and drops some. The sample lists about 97,000 clones; 85% to 90% were seen once. The sequencing here drew on peripheral blood, taken on day 0 of AZD1222 vaccination. The receptors come from an adult in good health. Both conserved end residues are part of each CDR3. A D gene is named only where the DNA matches it firmly. Some rows have no size entry. The others give once, few or many, or a class for an expanded clone.

J gene: TRBJ1-1; clone size: NA; D gene: NA; CDR3 length: 13; V gene: TRBV11-3; CDR3 protein: CASSPQAGSEAFF; CDR3 DNA: TGTGCCAGCAGCCCCCAAGCGGGGTCTGAAGCTTTCTTT
J gene: TRBJ1-2; clone size: NA; D gene: TRBD1; CDR3 length: 14; V gene: TRBV5-1; CDR3 protein: CASSRRGGEDGYTF; CDR3 DNA: TGCGCCAGCAGCCGAAGAGGGGGCGAGGACGGCTACACCTTC
J gene: TRBJ1-2; clone size: NA; D gene: NA; CDR3 length: 15; V gene: TRBV4-1; CDR3 protein: CASSQTTQGVYGYTF; CDR3 DNA: TGCGCCAGCAGCCAAACTACCCAGGGCGTCTATGGCTACACCTTC
J gene: TRBJ1-1; clone size: NA; D gene: NA; CDR3 length: 14; V gene: TRBV6-5; CDR3 protein: CASTKETVYTEAFF; CDR3 DNA: TGTGCCAGCACGAAGGAGACAGTATACACTGAAGCTTTCTTT
J gene: TRBJ2-3; clone size: NA; D gene: NA; CDR3 length: 13; V gene: TRBV27; CDR3 protein: CASRTGPGDTQYF; CDR3 DNA: TGTGCCAGCAGGACGGGTCCCGGAGATACGCAGTATTTT
J gene: TRBJ2-1; clone size: NA; D gene: TRBD1; CDR3 length: 15; V gene: TRBV4-2; CDR3 protein: CASSQGGQQRDEQFF; CDR3 DNA: TGTGCCAGCAGCCAAGGGGGACAGCAAAGGGATGAGCAGTTCTTC
J gene: TRBJ2-7; clone size: NA; D gene: NA; CDR3 length: 16; V gene: TRBV27; CDR3 protein: CASTRRGASVSYEQYF; CDR3 DNA: TGTGCCAGCACCAGAAGGGGAGCTAGTGTATCCTACGAGCAGTACTTC
J gene: TRBJ2-4; clone size: once; D gene: TRBD1; CDR3 length: 18; V gene: TRBV6-1; CDR3 protein: CASSAYLLRDRVKNIQYF; CDR3 DNA: TGTGCCAGCAGTGCATACCTCCTCCGGGACAGGGTAAAAAACATTCAGTACTTC
J gene: TRBJ2-1; clone size: NA; D gene: NA; CDR3 length: 14; V gene: TRBV19; CDR3 protein: CASSPPGTYNEQFF; CDR3 DNA: TGTGCCAGTAGCCCACCCGGGACTTACAATGAGCAGTTCTTC
J gene: TRBJ1-2; clone size: NA; D gene: NA; CDR3 length: 13; V gene: TRBV6-6; CDR3 protein: CASSRTALYGYTF; CDR3 DNA: TGTGCCAGCAGTAGGACAGCCCTCTATGGCTACACCTTC
J gene: TRBJ1-2; clone size: NA; D gene: NA; CDR3 length: 16; V gene: TRBV28; CDR3 protein: CASRLQGTLANYGYTF; CDR3 DNA: TGTGCCAGCAGGCTACAGGGAACATTAGCTAACTATGGCTACACCTTC
J gene: TRBJ2-3; clone size: NA; D gene: NA; CDR3 length: 13; V gene: TRBV4-2; CDR3 protein: CASSQSGADTQYF; CDR3 DNA: TGTGCCAGCAGCCAATCGGGGGCAGATACGCAGTATTTT
J gene: TRBJ2-1; clone size: NA; D gene: NA; CDR3 length: 12; V gene: TRBV12-3/TRBV12-4; CDR3 protein: CASTDTTREQFF; CDR3 DNA: TGTGCCAGCACCGACACGACAAGAGAGCAGTTCTTC
J gene: TRBJ1-4; clone size: NA; D gene: NA; CDR3 length: 17; V gene: TRBV4-1; CDR3 protein: CASSQDGHSATNEKLFF; CDR3 DNA: TGCGCCAGCAGCCAAGACGGCCACAGTGCAACTAATGAAAAACTGTTTTTT
J gene: TRBJ1-1; clone size: NA; D gene: NA; CDR3 length: 13; V gene: TRBV19; CDR3 protein: CASRLGRETEAFF; CDR3 DNA: TGTGCCAGTAGGCTGGGCAGGGAGACTGAAGCTTTCTTT
J gene: TRBJ1-4; clone size: once; D gene: TRBD1; CDR3 length: 14; V gene: TRBV7-9; CDR3 protein: CASSLAGGNEKLFF; CDR3 DNA: TGTGCCAGCAGCTTAGCAGGGGGCAATGAAAAACTGTTTTTT
J gene: TRBJ1-5; clone size: few; D gene: NA; CDR3 length: 13; V gene: TRBV29-1; CDR3 protein: CSVGTGSNQPQHF; CDR3 DNA: TGCAGCGTGGGGACGGGTAGCAATCAGCCCCAGCATTTT
J gene: TRBJ1-5; clone size: NA; D gene: NA; CDR3 length: 16; V gene: TRBV13; CDR3 protein: CASSLRGAEGNQPQHF; CDR3 DNA: TGTGCCAGCAGCTTACGGGGGGCTGAAGGCAATCAGCCCCAGCATTTT
J gene: TRBJ2-1; clone size: NA; D gene: NA; CDR3 length: 13; V gene: TRBV20-1; CDR3 protein: CSASSISYNEQFF; CDR3 DNA: TGCAGTGCTAGTTCTATTTCCTACAATGAGCAGTTCTTC
J gene: TRBJ1-6; clone size: few; D gene: NA; CDR3 length: 14; V gene: TRBV9; CDR3 protein: CASSVEGDNSPLHF; CDR3 DNA: TGTGCCAGCAGCGTAGAAGGGGATAATTCACCCCTCCACTTT
J gene: TRBJ2-7; clone size: NA; D gene: TRBD2; CDR3 length: 15; V gene: TRBV28; CDR3 protein: CASRTRWGGSYEQYF; CDR3 DNA: TGTGCCAGCAGAACCCGCTGGGGGGGGTCCTACGAGCAGTACTTC
J gene: TRBJ1-2; clone size: once; D gene: NA; CDR3 length: 15; V gene: TRBV7-9; CDR3 protein: CASSLSEVSLGGYTF; CDR3 DNA: TGTGCCAGCAGCTTATCCGAGGTCTCTCTGGGGGGCTACACCTTC
J gene: TRBJ1-3; clone size: NA; D gene: NA; CDR3 length: 14; V gene: TRBV28; CDR3 protein: CASSFSSSGNTIYF; CDR3 DNA: TGTGCCAGCAGTTTCAGTAGCTCTGGAAACACCATATATTTT
J gene: TRBJ1-1; clone size: NA; D gene: NA; CDR3 length: 13; V gene: TRBV7-2; CDR3 protein: CASSLNRNTEAFF; CDR3 DNA: TGTGCCAGCAGCTTAAACAGGAACACTGAAGCTTTCTTT
J gene: TRBJ1-1; clone size: NA; D gene: NA; CDR3 length: 15; V gene: TRBV19; CDR3 protein: CASSIPRQMNTEAFF; CDR3 DNA: TGTGCCAGTAGTATCCCTAGACAGATGAACACTGAAGCTTTCTTT
J gene: TRBJ1-6; clone size: NA; D gene: NA; CDR3 length: 13; V gene: TRBV4-3; CDR3 protein: CASSQDRERALHF; CDR3 DNA: TGCGCCAGCAGCCAAGATAGGGAGAGGGCCCTCCACTTT
J gene: TRBJ2-1; clone size: NA; D gene: NA; CDR3 length: 14; V gene: TRBV7-2; CDR3 protein: CASSWGIKGDEQFF; CDR3 DNA: TGTGCCAGCAGCTGGGGTATAAAAGGAGATGAGCAGTTCTTC
J gene: TRBJ1-1; clone size: NA; D gene: NA; CDR3 length: 13; V gene: TRBV15; CDR3 protein: CATSRPPNTEAFF; CDR3 DNA: TGTGCCACCAGCAGACCGCCTAACACTGAAGCTTTCTTT
J gene: TRBJ1-6; clone size: NA; D gene: NA; CDR3 length: 15; V gene: TRBV29-1; CDR3 protein: CSPAGRVLSNSPLHF; CDR3 DNA: TGCAGCCCCGCGGGGCGGGTTCTGAGTAATTCACCCCTCCACTTT
J gene: TRBJ2-3; clone size: NA; D gene: NA; CDR3 length: 15; V gene: TRBV11-1; CDR3 protein: CASSPWDGGYDTQYF; CDR3 DNA: TGTGCCAGCAGCCCCTGGGATGGGGGTTATGATACGCAGTATTTT